This entry lists 30 T cell receptor beta chains sequenced from one sample in a study of PD-1 blockade in classical Hodgkin lymphoma. The table came from immunoSEQ multiplex PCR; TCRdb's copy has only in-frame clones and leaves some out. The top ten clones hold around 13% of a sample with approximately 60,000 clones, around 88% of them seen once. After autologous stem cell transplantation all patients relapsed, and prior brentuximab vedotin exposure differed between cohorts. Sequencing used peripheral blood mononuclear cells (PBMCs), obtained at baseline. The receptors were sampled from a human donor with classical Hodgkin lymphoma.

The rearrangement joins TRBV10-3 to TRBJ2-3, with a weak D call TRBD2 (5 bases). Germline V gives CDR1 ENHRY, CDR2 SYGVKD. V gave up 0 bases and J gave up 0 bases, with 10 bases separating them. The CDR3 is 16 amino acids. Here the CDR3 DNA reads TGTGCCATCAGTGAGTCGTTAGCGACGAGCACAGATACGCAGTATTTT. Translated: CAISESLATSTDTQYF.

This clone was counted once. The rearrangement joins TRBV29-1 to TRBJ2-7; possible D gene TRBD2, 6 bases. V lost 4 bases and J 10 bases, leaving 17 bases between the germline ends. The length of the CDR3 is 12 residues. Germline assignment: CDR1 SQVTM and CDR2 ANQGSEA. In nucleotides, the CDR3 is TGCAGCGTTGGGGTTGGCGGGACTGGACAGTACTTC. Encoded protein: CSVGVGGTGQYF.

The V call is TRBV10-3, the J call TRBJ2-7; the match to TRBD2 covers 8 bases. The germline V gene encodes CDR1 ENHRY and CDR2 SYGVKD. The CDR3 runs to 13 residues. The junction had 0 bases not matched to a gene; V was cut back by 4 bases and J by 1 base. CDR3 sequence (DNA): TGTGCCATCAGTGCGGGGGGGTCCTACGAGCAGTACTTC. Translated: CAISAGGSYEQYF.

The chain employs TRBV7-9 and TRBJ2-1, with 8 bases fitting TRBD1. J was trimmed by 7 bases and V by 5 bases; bases with no gene match: 16. The CDR3 runs 17 residues. Germline V lookup: CDR1 SEHNR, CDR2 FQNEAQ (reference sequence). The CDR3 DNA reads TGTGCCAGCAGCCGAAAGAAGACAGGGGATGGGGTGAATGAGCAGTTCTTC. Translation: CASSRKKTGDGVNEQFF.

The V call is TRBV19, the J call TRBJ1-1; D ambiguous. Trimming stripped 8 bases from V and 0 bases from J, with 22 bases between. CDR1 is LNHDA, CDR2 SQIVND, per germline (reference sequence). CDR3 length: 17 amino acids. The CDR3 loop reads CASHDFAGIRMNTEAFF. The CDR3 DNA follows: TGTGCCAGTCATGACTTTGCCGGGATTCGGATGAACACTGAAGCTTTCTTT. Together with reference TRBV19 and TRBJ1-1, the CDR3 gives the full variable domain: DGGITQSPKYLFRKEGQNVTLSCEQNLNHDAMYWYRQDPGQGLRLIYYSQIVNDFQKGDIAEGYSVSREKKESFPLTVTSAQKNPTAFYLCASHDFAGIRMNTEAFFGQGTRLTVV.

This chain uses TRBV5-1 with TRBJ2-3; D is uncertain. The CDR3 length is 14 residues. Trimming stripped 1 base from V and 2 bases from J, with 8 bases between. Germline-derived CDR1 and CDR2 are SGHRS and YFSETQ. The CDR3 nucleotides are TGCGCCAGCAGCTTGAGGCAGGCCACAGATACGCAGTATTTT. As protein: CASSLRQATDTQYF.

The chain carries TRBV29-1 and TRBJ2-7; possibly TRBD1 for D (5 bases). The CDR3 runs 13 residues. V dropped 0 bases and J dropped 6 bases, with 12 bases sitting between them. Germline-derived CDR1 and CDR2 are SQVTM and ANQGSEA. CDR3 sequence reads: CSVEDQGLGEQYF. The DNA of the CDR3 is TGCAGCGTTGAAGATCAGGGTCTCGGCGAGCAGTACTTC.

DNA for the CDR3: TGTGCCAGCAGCCTAGGGGTCGAAAAACTGTTTTTT. Translation: CASSLGVEKLFF. The rearrangement links TRBV7-2 to TRBJ1-4, with D possibly TRBD1 on 5 matching bases. Germline CDR1 SGHTA, CDR2 FQGNSA. The CDR3 has 12 amino acids. The V gene lost 5 bases and the J gene lost 8 bases, with 9 bases spanning the gap.

The chain carries TRBV7-9 and TRBJ2-7; no clear D gene. The CDR3 totals 14 residues. V lost 1 base, J lost 2 bases, and 9 bases lay in between. CDR1 is SEHNR, CDR2 FQNEAQ, per germline (reference sequence). The CDR3 DNA follows: TGTGCCAGCAGCTTAGGGTACCCAACCTACGAGCAGTACTTC. It specifies CASSLGYPTYEQYF.

The chain couples TRBV29-1 to TRBJ2-3, with TRBD1 as a possible D gene (6 bases). V gave up 6 bases and J gave up 4 bases, with 11 bases separating them. The length of the CDR3 is 12 residues. Germline V gene data show CDR1 as SQVTM and CDR2 as ANQGSEA. The CDR3 loop is CSVVQGPDTQYF. The CDR3 DNA sequence: TGCAGCGTGGTACAGGGTCCAGATACGCAGTATTTT.

The gene calls are TRBV7-9 and TRBJ1-2; no definite D call. The CDR3 loop spans 16 amino acids. The V gene's germline CDR1 is SEHNR and CDR2 FQNEAQ (reference sequence). The V end lost 4 bases, the J end lost 0 bases, and 15 bases lay between the germline ends. The CDR3, as DNA: TGTGCCAGCAGCTCGTACCTTGGGAGGACTAACTATGGCTACACCTTC. This codes for CASSSYLGRTNYGYTF. The variable domain in full, completed from reference TRBV7-9 and TRBJ1-2, reads DTGVSQNPRHKITKRGQNVTFRCDPISEHNRLYWYRQTLGQGPEFLTYFQNEAQLEKSRLLSDRFSAERPKGSFSTLEIQRTEQGDSAMYLCASSSYLGRTNYGYTFGSGTRLTVV.

This clone occurred once. This rearrangement joins TRBV7-9 to TRBJ1-4, with D possibly matching TRBD1 (6 bases). Deletions cut 5 bases from V and 7 bases from J, with 20 bases between. Germline CDR1 and CDR2: SEHNR and FQNEAQ (reference sequence). The CDR3 loop spans 16 amino acids. The CDR3 region has the DNA TGTGCCAGCAGCCAAGTGGGGGCGGGGCCCAGTGAAAAACTGTTTTTT. It specifies CASSQVGAGPSEKLFF.

CDR3: CASSLNSPYEQYF. CDR3 in DNA: TGTGCCAGCAGCTTAAATTCCCCCTACGAGCAGTACTTC. The chain is built from TRBV9 and TRBJ2-7; D is uncertain. Germline CDR1 is SGDLS and CDR2 is YYNGEE. Trimming took 4 bases from V and 2 from J, leaving 10 bases between them. The CDR3 contains 13 residues.

The V call is TRBV5-3, the J call TRBJ1-1; 7 positions agree with TRBD1. TRBV5-3 is an ORF for which the function is uncertain. The CDR3 consists of 16 residues. After removal of 2 bases from V and 6 bases from J, the junction contained 13 bases not matched to a gene. CDR3 amino acids: CARSFGIQGTEAEAFF. In nucleotides, the CDR3 is TGTGCCAGAAGCTTTGGGATACAGGGGACTGAGGCTGAAGCTTTCTTT.

The gene calls are TRBV14 and TRBJ2-1; TRBD1 matches 7 bases. Losses at the gene ends were 0 bases for V and 4 bases for J; bases not matched to a gene: 6. Germline-derived CDR1 and CDR2 are SGHDN and FVKESK. The CDR3 consists of 16 residues. The DNA for the CDR3 is TGTGCCAGCAGCCAAGAGGGACAGACAGTATACAATGAGCAGTTCTTC. As protein: CASSQEGQTVYNEQFF. Supplemented by reference TRBV14 and TRBJ2-1, the full variable domain reads EAGVTQFPSHSVIEKGQTVTLRCDPISGHDNLYWYRRVMGKEIKFLLHFVKESKQDESGMPNNRFLAERTGGTYSTLKVQPAELEDSGVYFCASSQEGQTVYNEQFFGPGTRLTVL.

The V call is TRBV2, the J call TRBJ1-1; D is undetermined. The germline V and J ends were trimmed by 1 base and 8 bases, with 11 bases remaining between them. CDR1 and CDR2 (germline): SNHLY, FYNNEI. This CDR3 contains 13 residues. CDR3 amino acids: CASSEEVRREAFF. DNA of the CDR3: TGTGCCAGCAGTGAAGAGGTTCGGAGAGAAGCTTTCTTT.

The rearrangement joins TRBV6-6 to TRBJ1-2; 7 bases are shared with TRBD1. The J segment lost 8 bases and the V segment lost 4 bases, leaving 7 bases of the junction unmatched. Germline V gene data show CDR1 as MNHNY and CDR2 as SVGAGI (reference sequence). This CDR3 contains 13 residues. The CDR3 DNA reads as TGTGCCAGCAGTTTAGGGGACAGAGGAGGCTACACCTTC. It codes for CASSLGDRGGYTF.

The chain combines TRBV28 with TRBJ2-2; D is possibly TRBD2 (5 bases). The V end lost 2 bases, the J end lost 0 bases, and 7 bases lay between the germline ends. Per germline, CDR1 MDHEN and CDR2 SYDVKM. The CDR3 runs 15 residues. DNA of the CDR3: TGTGCCAGCAGTTTAACCGGGGCGAACACCGGGGAGCTGTTTTTT. It translates to CASSLTGANTGELFF.

CDR3 nucleotide sequence: TGTGCCAGTAGCATGGCCGCTACAGGGAACTACGAGCAGTACTTC. Translated: CASSMAATGNYEQYF. The gene calls are TRBV19 and TRBJ2-7; perhaps TRBD1 as D (6 bases). Germline lookup yields CDR1 LNHDA and CDR2 SQIVND (reference sequence). Trimming shortened V by 6 bases and J by 3 bases, and 18 bases separated the two germline ends. CDR3 size: 15 residues.

This clone was detected once. J is TRBJ2-7 and V is TRBV4-2, with D uncertain. Per the germline V gene, CDR1 is LGHNA and CDR2 is YNFKEQ. This CDR3 has 14 residues. The V end was cut by 5 bases, the J end by 0 bases, with 11 bases between. CDR3 coding DNA: TGTGCCAGCAGCGCGATGAGCGTCTCCTACGAGCAGTACTTC. Its translation is CASSAMSVSYEQYF.

This chain joins TRBV6-5 and TRBJ2-3, with D perhaps being TRBD1 or TRBD2 (6 bases each). The CDR3 covers 16 residues. The V gene's germline CDR1 is MNHEY and CDR2 SVGAGI. Trimming removed 2 bases from V and 1 base from J, with 13 bases in between. CDR3 sequence reads: CASSYHSGGRTDTQYF. The CDR3 DNA reads TGTGCCAGCAGTTACCACTCCGGGGGCCGCACAGATACGCAGTATTTT.

The chain employs TRBV6-5 and TRBJ1-1; D is perhaps TRBD1 (6 bases). The CDR3 is 14 residues long. Germline CDR1 is MNHEY and CDR2 is SVGAGI. Trimming shortened V by 7 bases and J by 1 base, and 13 bases separated the two germline ends. The CDR3 protein is CASMGRGANTEAFF. The CDR3 nucleotides are TGTGCCAGCATGGGGCGGGGGGCGAACACTGAAGCTTTCTTT.

This chain's CDR3 is CASSLTGGAPGNTIYF. As DNA, the CDR3 is TGTGCCAGCAGCCTGACAGGGGGCGCCCCGGGAAACACCATATATTTT. The chain uses TRBV7-6 and TRBJ1-3; 10 positions agree with TRBD1. V trimming: 5 bases; J trimming: 4 bases; junction bases outside the gene matches: 8. The CDR3 contains 16 residues. CDR1 and CDR2 from the germline V gene are SGHVS and FNYEAQ.

J is TRBJ2-5 and V is TRBV30; D perhaps matches TRBD2 (7 bases). This CDR3 is 15 amino acids long. Trimming removed 0 bases at V and 3 bases at J, with 14 bases between. The germline V gene has CDR1 GTSNPN and CDR2 SVGIG (reference sequence). The CDR3 sequence: CAWSVSTGGKETQYF. DNA of the CDR3: TGTGCCTGGAGTGTTAGTACGGGGGGCAAAGAGACCCAGTACTTC. The whole variable domain, filled in from reference TRBV30 and TRBJ2-5, reads SQTIHQWPATLVQPVGSPLSLECTVEGTSNPNLYWYRQAAGRGLQLLFYSVGIGQISSEVPQNLSASRPQDRQFILSSKKLLLSDSGFYLCAWSVSTGGKETQYFGPGTRLLVL.

V gene TRBV28 combines with J gene TRBJ1-6, with D possibly matching TRBD1 (6 bases). Germline V CDR1 and CDR2: MDHEN, SYDVKM. The ends were cut back, 3 bases at V and 7 bases at J, with 10 bases in the middle. The CDR3 has 14 residues. The CDR3 reads CASSFRGANSPLHF. The CDR3 DNA is TGTGCCAGCAGTTTTCGGGGGGCCAATTCACCCCTCCACTTT.

The chain is built from TRBV6-5 and TRBJ1-1, with 8 bases fitting TRBD1. The CDR3 is 13 residues long. The trim removed 0 bases at V and 12 bases at J, leaving 6 bases unmatched. Germline CDR1 MNHEY, CDR2 SVGAGI. The CDR3 nucleotides are TGTGCCAGCAGTTACTCTCCCCGACAGGGGTCTTTCTTT. Protein sequence: CASSYSPRQGSFF.

This chain connects TRBV11-3 to TRBJ1-1; D unresolved. Germline CDR1 SGHNT, CDR2 YENEEA. V lost 5 bases and J lost 2, with 12 bases in between. The CDR3 covers 14 residues. As DNA, the CDR3 is TGTGCCAGCAGCCCTAGTTGGGTTAACACTGAAGCTTTCTTT. Amino acid sequence: CASSPSWVNTEAFF. Filled out from reference TRBV11-3 and TRBJ1-1, the complete variable domain reads EAGVVQSPRYKIIEKKQPVAFWCNPISGHNTLYWYLQNLGQGPELLIRYENEEAVDDSQLPKDRFSAERLKGVDSTLKIQPAELGDSAVYLCASSPSWVNTEAFFGQGTRLTVV.

The V gene is TRBV6-5, the J gene TRBJ1-2; 10 bases are a match to TRBD1. The CDR3 spans 13 residues. The junction had 4 bases not matched to a gene; V was cut back by 6 bases and J by 6 bases. Per the germline V gene, CDR1 is MNHEY and CDR2 is SVGAGI. The CDR3 DNA sequence: TGTGCCAGCAGACCGACAGGGGGCAATGGCTACACCTTC. As protein: CASRPTGGNGYTF.

The rearrangement links TRBV6-5 to TRBJ1-2, with D hard to call. The CDR3 is 14 residues long. V was cut by 5 bases and J by 1 base, with 11 bases left in between. Per germline, CDR1 MNHEY and CDR2 SVGAGI. Written as DNA, the CDR3 is TGTGCCAGCAGTGCCCGGACGGGTAACTATGGCTACACCTTC. This translates into CASSARTGNYGYTF.

The gene calls are TRBV30 and TRBJ2-1, with 10 bases that match TRBD2. V lost 1 base, J lost 4 bases, and 4 bases stayed unmatched. The CDR3 extends over 15 amino acids. CDR1 GTSNPN and CDR2 SVGIG come from the germline V gene (reference sequence). DNA of the CDR3: TGTGCCTGGAGTGGATTAGCGGGGGGTTACAATGAGCAGTTCTTC. Residues: CAWSGLAGGYNEQFF.